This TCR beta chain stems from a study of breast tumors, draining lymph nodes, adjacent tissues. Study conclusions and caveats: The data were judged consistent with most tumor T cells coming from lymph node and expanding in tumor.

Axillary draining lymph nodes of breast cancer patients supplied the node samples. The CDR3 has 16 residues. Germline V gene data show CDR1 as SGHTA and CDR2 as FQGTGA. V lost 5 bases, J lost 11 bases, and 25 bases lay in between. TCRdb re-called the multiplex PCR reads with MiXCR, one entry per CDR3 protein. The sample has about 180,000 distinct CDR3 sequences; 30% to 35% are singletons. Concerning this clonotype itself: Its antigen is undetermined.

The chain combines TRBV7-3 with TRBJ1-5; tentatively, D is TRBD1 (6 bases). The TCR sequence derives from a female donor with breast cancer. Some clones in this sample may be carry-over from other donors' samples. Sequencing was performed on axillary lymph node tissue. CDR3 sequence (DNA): TGTGCCAGCAGCCCAAGAGGGGGAACAAGCGGCGAGACCCAGCATTTT. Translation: CASSPRGGTSGETQHF. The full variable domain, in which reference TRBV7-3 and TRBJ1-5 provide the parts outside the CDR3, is GAGVSQTPSNKVTEKGKYVELRCDPISGHTALYWYRQSLGQGPEFLIYFQGTGAADDSGLPNDRFFAVRPEGSVSTLKIQRTERGDSAVYLCASSPRGGTSGETQHFGDGTRLSIL.